The present T cell receptor beta chain was sequenced within a study of cytomegalovirus exposure and HLA in healthy donors. Study overall: Unique TCR beta sequences numbering 117 million came from around 180 million T cells in an earlier analysis. Early released data comprised 75 million to 100 million unique TCRs from HLA-typed donors.

Study-level results: TCR beta chain V- and J-gene trimming was linked, in a later analysis, to a missense variant in DCLRE1C.

The PCR ran on 60 Vbeta and 13 Jbeta primers. Clones were read by immunoSEQ multiplex PCR, and TCRdb kept only the in-frame ones, dropping some. The sample yields 200,000 to 250,000 clones, over 75% seen once. As concerns this clone: Its target is not known.

The CDR3 is made up of 15 amino acids. V was cut by 5 bases and J by 0 bases, with 11 bases left in between. CDR1 is SGHVS and CDR2 is FNYEAQ in the germline V gene. The sequence came from a human donor in good health. V and J are TRBV7-6 and TRBJ1-3, with a weak D call TRBD1 (5 bases). Sequenced sample: PBMCs. The CDR3 sequence is CASSATGVSGNTIYF. In DNA, the CDR3 is TGTGCCAGCAGCGCCACAGGTGTCTCTGGAAACACCATATATTTT.